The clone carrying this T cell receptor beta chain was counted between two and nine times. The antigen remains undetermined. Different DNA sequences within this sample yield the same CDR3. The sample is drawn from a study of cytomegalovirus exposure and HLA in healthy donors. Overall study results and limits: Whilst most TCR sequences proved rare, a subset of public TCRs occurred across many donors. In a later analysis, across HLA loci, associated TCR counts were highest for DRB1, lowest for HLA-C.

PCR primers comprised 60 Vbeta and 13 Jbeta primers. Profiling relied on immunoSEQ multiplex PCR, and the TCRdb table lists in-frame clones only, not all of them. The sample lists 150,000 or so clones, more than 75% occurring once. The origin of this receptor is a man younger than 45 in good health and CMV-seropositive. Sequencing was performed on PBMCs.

The CDR3 nucleotides are TGCGCCAGCAGCTTGGGGCAGGGGGCGGTCAATGAGCAGTTCTTC. Its protein is CASSLGQGAVNEQFF. This chain links TRBV5-1 with TRBJ2-1, with TRBD1 matching over 8 bases. The CDR3 is 15 residues long. The junction had 5 bases not matched to a gene; V was cut back by 0 bases and J by 6 bases. CDR1 and CDR2 from the germline V gene are SGHRS and YFSETQ.